These T cell receptor beta chains were read from a single sample in a study of cytomegalovirus exposure and HLA in healthy donors. Data came from immunoSEQ multiplex PCR; TCRdb stores just in-frame clones and leaves some out. The sample lists around 120,000 clones; roughly 60% were seen once. Material: PBMCs. These receptors originate from a middle-aged man in good health and CMV-seropositive. The CDR3 runs from the conserved cysteine through the conserved F or W. The order of the fields is CDR3 protein, V gene.

CASSSGDLRTHGYTF TRBV11-1
CASSVEGTSGGVYNEQFF TRBV9
CASSLVHRASGYTF TRBV7-2
CASSIGQGRSNQPQHF TRBV19
CASKVSWGLLATNTGELFF TRBV2
CASSRQGGGGNSPLHF TRBV9
CASSPTQGDGDTEAFF TRBV2
CASSYNYATGVEQYF TRBV6-5
CASSKDRGRSETQYF TRBV4-2
CASSPRTGIDTQYF TRBV5-8
CSVEAGTGGQPQHF TRBV29-1
CASSTKGVGGPNYGYTF TRBV28
CATSRDKGLGGQETQYF TRBV15
CAISESARGNQPQHF TRBV10-3
CASSLEGESYGYTF TRBV5-1
CASSYSIKGMNTEAFF TRBV6-5
CSVTDRMNTEAFF TRBV29-1
CASSLDRDAYEQYF TRBV6-5
CAWSVSRRSYGYTF TRBV30
CAWTGPNGETQYF TRBV30
CASSLGASGRSTDTQYF TRBV11-1
CASSTGEGRITGELFF TRBV19
CASSPGTGREQFF TRBV27
CASSLAGFDEQYF TRBV5-1
CASSVEGGGVYNEQFF TRBV9
CASSFGGQETQYF TRBV5-6
CANKQGNQPQHF TRBV10-1
CASSYRGANYGYTF TRBV6-5
CASSLGAGIGSTDTQYF TRBV7-3
CASSTDRNYGYTF TRBV18
CASRDTGGAKGYTF TRBV6-1
CASSQNSGTLSSGANVLTF TRBV11-3